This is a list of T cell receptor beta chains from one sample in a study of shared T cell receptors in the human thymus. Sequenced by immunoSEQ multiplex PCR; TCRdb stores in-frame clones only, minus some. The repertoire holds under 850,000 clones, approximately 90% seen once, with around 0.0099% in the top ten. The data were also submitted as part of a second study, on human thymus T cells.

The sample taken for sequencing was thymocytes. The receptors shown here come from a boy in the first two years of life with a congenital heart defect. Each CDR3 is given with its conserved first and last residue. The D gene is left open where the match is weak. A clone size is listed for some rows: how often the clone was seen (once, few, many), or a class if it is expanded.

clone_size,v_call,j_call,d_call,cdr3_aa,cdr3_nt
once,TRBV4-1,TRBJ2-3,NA,CASSQDPSDTQYF,TGCGCCAGCAGCCAAGATCCATCAGATACGCAGTATTTT
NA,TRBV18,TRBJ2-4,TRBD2,CASSSLVREGQDEGNIQYF,TGTGCCAGCTCCTCTCTCGTGCGGGAGGGCCAGGATGAGGGGAACATTCAGTACTTC
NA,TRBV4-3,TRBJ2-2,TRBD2,CASSQVSGRAVNTGELFF,TGCGCCAGCAGCCAAGTTAGCGGGAGGGCCGTGAACACCGGGGAGCTGTTTTTT
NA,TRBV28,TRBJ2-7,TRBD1,CASSTTGDYEQYF,TGTGCCAGCAGTACGACAGGGGACTACGAGCAGTACTTC
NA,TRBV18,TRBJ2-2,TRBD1,CASSQSGTGVTGELFF,TGTGCCAGCTCGCAGTCCGGGACAGGGGTTACCGGGGAGCTGTTTTTT
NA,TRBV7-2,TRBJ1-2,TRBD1,CASKSETGGGYGYTF,TGTGCCAGCAAATCCGAGACAGGGGGGGGATATGGCTACACCTTC
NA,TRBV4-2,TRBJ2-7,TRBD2,CASSQDTAGAAYEQYF,TGTGCCAGCAGCCAAGATACGGCGGGAGCGGCCTACGAGCAGTACTTC
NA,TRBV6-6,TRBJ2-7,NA,CASKTGQTPSYEQYF,TGTGCCAGCAAGACTGGACAGACACCCTCCTACGAGCAGTACTTC
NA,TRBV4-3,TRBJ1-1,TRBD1,CASSQSTGGRDTEAFF,TGCGCCAGCAGCCAAAGTACAGGGGGCAGGGACACTGAAGCTTTCTTT
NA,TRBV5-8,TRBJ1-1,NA,CASGPGLISKNTEAFF,TGTGCCAGCGGACCGGGACTGATCTCTAAGAACACTGAAGCTTTCTTT
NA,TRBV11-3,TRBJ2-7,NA,CASSPREGRGYEQYF,TGTGCCAGCAGCCCAAGAGAGGGCAGGGGCTACGAGCAGTACTTC
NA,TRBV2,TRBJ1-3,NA,CASGVEGSGNTIYF,TGTGCCAGCGGCGTTGAGGGCTCTGGAAACACCATATATTTT
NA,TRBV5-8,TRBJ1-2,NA,CASSEYSDSYGYTF,TGTGCCAGCAGCGAGTACTCAGACTCCTATGGCTACACCTTC
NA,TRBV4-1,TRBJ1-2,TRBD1,CASSQKPGGDYGYTF,TGCGCCAGCAGCCAAAAACCAGGGGGCGACTATGGCTACACCTTC
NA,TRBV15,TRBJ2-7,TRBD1,CATSRNRDRGHEQYF,TGTGCCACCAGCAGAAACCGGGACAGGGGCCACGAGCAGTACTTC
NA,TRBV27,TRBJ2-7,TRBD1,CASSLGTGAYEQYF,TGTGCCAGCAGTTTAGGGACAGGGGCCTACGAGCAGTACTTC
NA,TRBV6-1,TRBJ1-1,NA,CASRLGQFEAFF,TGTGCCAGCCGCCTCGGACAGTTTGAAGCTTTCTTT
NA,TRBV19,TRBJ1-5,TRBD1,CASSGQDSNQPQHF,TGTGCCAGTAGTGGACAGGATAGCAATCAGCCCCAGCATTTT
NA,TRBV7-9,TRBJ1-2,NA,CASSPDLSRAFYGYTF,TGTGCCAGCAGCCCGGACTTATCCCGTGCTTTCTATGGCTACACCTTC
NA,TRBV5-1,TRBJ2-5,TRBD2,CASSTKRDPRRTQYF,TGCGCCAGCAGCACTAAGCGGGACCCAAGGCGGACCCAGTACTTC
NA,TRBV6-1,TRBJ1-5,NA,CASSGAEGQPQHF,TGTGCCAGCAGTGGGGCAGAGGGTCAGCCCCAGCATTTT
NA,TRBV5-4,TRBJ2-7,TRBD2,CASSLKGTDPGTSGTYEQYF,TGTGCCAGCAGCCTCAAGGGGACAGACCCCGGGACTAGCGGAACCTACGAGCAGTACTTC
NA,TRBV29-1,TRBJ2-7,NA,CSVPKGQGMQYF,TGCAGCGTACCCAAGGGCCAGGGAATGCAGTACTTC
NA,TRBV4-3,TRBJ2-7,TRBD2,CASSQVVAAPGLAGVEQYF,TGCGCCAGCAGCCAAGTCGTCGCAGCCCCGGGACTAGCGGGAGTCGAGCAGTACTTC
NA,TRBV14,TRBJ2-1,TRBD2,CASSQDTAGVTYNEQFF,TGTGCCAGCAGCCAAGATACAGCGGGAGTGACCTACAATGAGCAGTTCTTC
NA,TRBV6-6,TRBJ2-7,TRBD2,CASSYRPSGSYEQYF,TGTGCCAGCAGTTACCGGCCTAGCGGGAGTTACGAGCAGTACTTC
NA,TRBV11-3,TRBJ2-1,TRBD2,CASSRDRGTSGNHNEQFF,TGTGCCAGCAGCCGAGATAGAGGGACTAGCGGGAACCACAATGAGCAGTTCTTC
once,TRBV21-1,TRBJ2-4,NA,CASSKEATLAKNIQYF,TGTGCCAGCAGCAAAGAAGCGACGTTAGCCAAAAACATTCAGTACTTC
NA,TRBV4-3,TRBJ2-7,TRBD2,CASSQSKVRRAGETYEQYF,TGCGCCAGCAGCCAATCGAAGGTGCGCCGAGCGGGAGAGACCTACGAGCAGTACTTC
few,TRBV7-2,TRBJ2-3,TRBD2,CASSQTRKGLAPGDTQYF,TGTGCCAGCAGCCAAACCCGGAAGGGACTAGCGCCCGGGGATACGCAGTATTTT
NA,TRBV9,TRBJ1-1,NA,CASSVGQGPNTEAFF,TGTGCCAGCAGCGTAGGTCAGGGGCCAAACACTGAAGCTTTCTTT
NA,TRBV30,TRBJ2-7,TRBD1,CAWSVLPGTGCGEQYF,TGTGCCTGGAGTGTACTGCCGGGGACAGGGTGTGGGGAGCAGTACTTC
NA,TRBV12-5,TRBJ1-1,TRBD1,CARRGQGGTEAFF,TGTGCTAGAAGAGGACAGGGGGGGACTGAAGCTTTCTTT
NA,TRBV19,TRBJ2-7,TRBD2,CASSGTSGYEQYF,TGTGCCAGTAGTGGGACTAGCGGCTACGAGCAGTACTTC
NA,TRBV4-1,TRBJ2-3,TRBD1,CASSPGQGTDTQYF,TGCGCCAGCAGCCCGGGACAGGGAACAGATACGCAGTATTTT
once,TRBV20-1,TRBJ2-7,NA,CSARVNYEQYF,TGCAGTGCTAGAGTTAACTACGAGCAGTACTTC
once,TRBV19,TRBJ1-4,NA,CASTPGGTGNEKLFF,TGTGCCAGTACCCCCGGAGGAACGGGGAATGAAAAACTGTTTTTT
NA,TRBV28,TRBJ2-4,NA,CASSFNKNIQYF,TGTGCCAGCAGTTTCAACAAAAACATTCAGTACTTC
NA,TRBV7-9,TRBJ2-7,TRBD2,CASSPWLGQRDDYEQYF,TGTGCCAGCAGCCCCTGGTTAGGGCAGCGGGACGACTACGAGCAGTACTTC
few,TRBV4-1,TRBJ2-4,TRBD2,CASSQGGGLAGVVNIQYF,TGCGCCAGCAGCCAAGGGGGAGGACTAGCGGGAGTGGTAAACATTCAGTACTTC
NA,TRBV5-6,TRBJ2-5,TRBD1,CASSFWSRDRKETQYF,TGTGCCAGCAGCTTCTGGTCCCGGGACAGAAAAGAGACCCAGTACTTC
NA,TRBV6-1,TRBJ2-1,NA,CASSVGPSSSIEQFF,TGTGCCAGCAGTGTGGGGCCTTCTTCGTCCATAGAGCAGTTCTTC
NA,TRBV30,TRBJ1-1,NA,CAWKGEGRVDTEAFF,TGTGCCTGGAAGGGAGAGGGAAGGGTAGACACTGAAGCTTTCTTT
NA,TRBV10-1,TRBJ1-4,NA,CASSEPTDSFPKLFF,TGCGCCAGCAGTGAGCCCACGGACAGTTTCCCCAAACTGTTTTTT
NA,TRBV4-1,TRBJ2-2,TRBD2,CASSQGTAGASNTGELFF,TGCGCCAGCAGCCAAGGAACAGCGGGAGCCTCGAACACCGGGGAGCTGTTTTTT
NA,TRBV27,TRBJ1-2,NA,CASRGTGIDGYTF,TGTGCCAGCAGGGGAACAGGGATAGATGGCTACACCTTC
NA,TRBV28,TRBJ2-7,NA,CATLLGSYGQYF,TGTGCCACCCTTCTGGGGAGCTACGGGCAGTACTTC
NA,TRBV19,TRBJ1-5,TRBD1,CASSTAVETGTDQPQHF,TGTGCCAGTAGTACCGCTGTAGAGACAGGGACGGATCAGCCCCAGCATTTT
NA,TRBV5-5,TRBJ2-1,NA,CASSPRRGAPLSYNEQFF,TGTGCCAGCAGTCCTCGGAGGGGCGCGCCCCTCTCCTACAATGAGCAGTTCTTC
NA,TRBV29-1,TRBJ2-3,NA,CSVVGASTDTQYF,TGCAGCGTTGTAGGGGCGAGTACAGATACGCAGTATTTT
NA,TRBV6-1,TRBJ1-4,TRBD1,CASSEAPTGGWEKLFF,TGTGCCAGCAGTGAAGCGCCGACAGGGGGGTGGGAAAAACTGTTTTTT
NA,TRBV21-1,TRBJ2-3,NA,CASSNNGRADTQYF,TGTGCCAGCAGCAATAACGGGAGAGCAGATACGCAGTATTTT
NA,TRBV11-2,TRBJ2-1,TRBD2,CASSFGGLAAWQFF,TGTGCCAGCAGCTTCGGCGGACTAGCGGCATGGCAGTTCTTC
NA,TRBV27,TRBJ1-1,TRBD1,CASSLDREVNTEAFF,TGTGCCAGCAGCCTCGACAGGGAGGTGAACACTGAAGCTTTCTTT
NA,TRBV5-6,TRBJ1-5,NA,CASSSGSNQPQHF,TGTGCCAGCAGCTCCGGGAGCAATCAGCCCCAGCATTTT
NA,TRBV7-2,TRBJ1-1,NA,CASSGNRASRTAFF,TGTGCCAGCAGCGGAAACAGGGCATCTCGGACAGCTTTCTTT
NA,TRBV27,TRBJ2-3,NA,CASSLGDPGGLWTDTQYF,TGTGCCAGCAGTTTGGGAGATCCAGGGGGACTTTGGACAGATACGCAGTATTTT
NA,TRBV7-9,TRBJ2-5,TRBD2,CASAGTSGPWAQYF,TGTGCCAGCGCCGGGACTAGCGGTCCGTGGGCCCAGTACTTC
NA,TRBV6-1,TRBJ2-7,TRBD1,CASSGTGGSYEQYF,TGTGCCAGCAGCGGGACAGGGGGCTCCTACGAGCAGTACTTC
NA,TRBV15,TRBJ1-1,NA,CATSRDAQRRAFF,TGTGCCACCAGCAGAGACGCCCAGCGGAGGGCTTTCTTT